These 9 T cell receptor beta chains came from one sample sequenced in a study of blood T cell repertoires in COVID-19. Sequencing was performed with immunoSEQ multiplex PCR; in TCRdb, only in-frame clones are kept and a portion is missing. Of some 250,000 clones in the sample, more than 65% were seen once. The sequenced sample was peripheral blood. Every receptor here comes from a woman aged 18-29 years with acute or convalescent COVID-19.

V usage is TRBV19 and J usage is TRBJ1-3, with D perhaps TRBD1 (6 bases). This CDR3 region has 16 residues. Per germline, CDR1 LNHDA and CDR2 SQIVND (reference sequence). Trimming shortened V by 4 bases and J by 0 bases, and 13 bases separated the two germline ends. The CDR3 region is CASSRIQDSSGNTIYF. CDR3 bases: TGTGCCAGTAGTAGAATACAGGACAGCTCTGGAAACACCATATATTTT.

The rearrangement joins TRBV29-1 to TRBJ1-4; 7 nucleotides align to TRBD1. The CDR3 loop spans 13 amino acids. Looked up from germline, CDR1 is SQVTM and CDR2 is ANQGSEA. V was clipped by 7 bases and J by 8 bases; unmatched bases: 10. The CDR3 sequence is CSARQGSNEKLFF. The CDR3 nucleotides read TGCAGCGCCCGACAGGGTAGTAACGAAAAACTGTTTTTT. The variable domain in full, completed from reference TRBV29-1 and TRBJ1-4, reads SAVISQKPSRDICQRGTSLTIQCQVDSQVTMMFWYRQQPGQSLTLIATANQGSEATYESGFVIDKFPISRPNLTFSTLTVSNMSPEDSSIYLCSARQGSNEKLFFGSGTQLSVL.

The V gene is TRBV28, the J gene TRBJ1-1; 8 nucleotides line up with TRBD1. There are 16 residues in the CDR3. Unmatched junction bases numbered 9, after V lost 5 bases and J lost 1 base. In germline, CDR1 is MDHEN, CDR2 SYDVKM. The CDR3, as DNA: TGTGCCAGCAGTCGTGGGACAGGAGGATGGAACACTGAAGCTTTCTTT. It translates to CASSRGTGGWNTEAFF.

The chain joins TRBV19 to TRBJ2-5; no clear D gene. The ends were cut back, 3 bases at V and 4 bases at J, with 9 bases in the middle. Looked up from germline, CDR1 is LNHDA and CDR2 is SQIVND (reference sequence). This CDR3 is 13 amino acids long. The DNA for the CDR3 is TGTGCCAGTAGTATTAGCCCTTCAGAGACCCAGTACTTC. Protein sequence: CASSISPSETQYF.

A single count supports this clone. This rearrangement joins TRBV29-1 to TRBJ1-1; perhaps TRBD1 as D (5 bases). The CDR3 covers 13 residues. Germline V lookup: CDR1 SQVTM, CDR2 ANQGSEA. V was pared by 6 bases and J by 3 bases, with 14 bases between. Written as DNA, the CDR3 is TGCAGCGTCAGACAGAAAGGGGACACTGAAGCTTTCTTT. Its protein product is CSVRQKGDTEAFF.

The J gene is TRBJ1-2, the V gene TRBV7-9; TRBD1 is a possible D gene (6 bases). Germline V gene sequence: CDR1 SEHNR, CDR2 FQNEAQ (reference sequence). The CDR3 contains 13 residues. V was pared by 1 base and J by 7 bases, with 10 bases between. In DNA, the CDR3 is TGTGCCAGCAGCTTAGGGTCAGGGGTTGGCTACACCTTC. Its translation: CASSLGSGVGYTF. Drawing the rest from reference TRBV7-9 and TRBJ1-2, the complete variable domain is DTGVSQNPRHKITKRGQNVTFRCDPISEHNRLYWYRQTLGQGPEFLTYFQNEAQLEKSRLLSDRFSAERPKGSFSTLEIQRTEQGDSAMYLCASSLGSGVGYTFGSGTRLTVV.

For this clone: Other nucleotide sequences in the sample specify the same CDR3. The V and J genes are TRBV29-1 and TRBJ2-7; weak D call: TRBD1 (6 bases). The CDR3 is 11 residues long. Trimming removed 4 bases from V and 2 bases from J, with 6 bases in between. Germline V gene sequence: CDR1 SQVTM, CDR2 ANQGSEA. CDR3 amino acids: CSVGDTYEQYF. Here the CDR3 DNA reads TGCAGCGTTGGGGACACCTACGAGCAGTACTTC.

Of note for this clone: One end of the junction is discordant with germline, which a read error may explain. The J gene is TRBJ2-7, the V gene TRBV7-6, with D possibly TRBD1 on 6 matching bases. Germline CDR1 is SGHVS and CDR2 is FNYEAQ. The CDR3 has 13 residues. The CDR3 DNA is TGTGCCAGCAGCCGGGACACCTCCTCCGAGCAGTACTTC. Its translation is CASSRDTSSEQYF.

The chain links TRBV19 to TRBJ2-1, with 9 bases identical to TRBD1. J lost 9 bases, V lost 5 bases, and 11 bases had no gene match. CDR1 and CDR2 from the germline V gene are LNHDA and SQIVND (reference sequence). This CDR3 region has 15 residues. The CDR3 DNA follows: TGTGCCAGTAGTCCCCGGGACAGGGTTTTGGGTGAGCAGTTCTTC. This codes for CASSPRDRVLGEQFF.